The rows below give T cell receptor beta chains drawn from one sample of a study of cytomegalovirus exposure and HLA in healthy donors. Here immunoSEQ multiplex PCR was the method, and the copy in TCRdb shows in-frame clones only, minus some. Of 65,000 or so clones in the sample, 62% are singletons; the top ten hold around 2.7%. The sample comprised PBMCs. The receptors were sampled from a man between 25 and 39 years old in good health and CMV-seronegative. Both conserved end residues are part of each CDR3. A D gene is named only where the DNA matches it firmly. Not every row has a clone size; where given, it reads once, few, many or a size class.

size: few
D: -
J: TRBJ1-2
V: TRBV30
CDR3: CAWREGLQPTF
DNA: TGTGCCTGGAGGGAGGGGCTCCAACCCACCTTC

size: -
D: -
J: TRBJ2-1
V: TRBV19
CDR3: CANSFSYNEQFF
DNA: TGTGCCAATAGCTTTTCCTACAATGAGCAGTTCTTC

size: -
D: -
J: TRBJ1-1
V: TRBV5-6
CDR3: CASSKAGNTEAFF
DNA: TGTGCCAGCAGCAAGGCAGGGAACACTGAAGCTTTCTTT

size: -
D: -
J: TRBJ2-7
V: TRBV30
CDR3: CAWSRGNSYEQYF
DNA: TGTGCCTGGAGTAGGGGTAACTCCTACGAGCAGTACTTC

size: -
D: -
J: TRBJ2-3
V: TRBV5-1
CDR3: CASSQSGANVDTQYF
DNA: TGCGCCAGCAGCCAAAGTGGGGCCAATGTGGATACGCAGTATTTT

size: few
D: TRBD1
J: TRBJ1-5
V: TRBV6-5
CDR3: CASSYDRGSNQPQHF
DNA: TGTGCCAGCAGTTACGACAGGGGTAGCAATCAGCCCCAGCATTTT

size: few
D: -
J: TRBJ2-7
V: TRBV5-6
CDR3: CASSLVQGIYEQYF
DNA: TGTGCCAGCAGCTTGGTGCAGGGTATTTACGAGCAGTACTTC

size: -
D: -
J: TRBJ1-5
V: TRBV2
CDR3: CASRPGGHNSNQPQHF
DNA: TGTGCCAGCAGGCCGGGGGGACACAATAGCAATCAGCCCCAGCATTTT

size: -
D: -
J: TRBJ1-5
V: TRBV19
CDR3: CASSIYKSQPQHF
DNA: TGTGCCAGTAGTATCTATAAGAGTCAGCCCCAGCATTTT

size: once
D: -
J: TRBJ1-2
V: TRBV29-1
CDR3: CSARGREGYTF
DNA: TGCAGCGCTAGGGGTAGGGAGGGTTACACCTTC

size: -
D: TRBD1
J: TRBJ2-2
V: TRBV4-2
CDR3: CASSQGDSYTGELFF
DNA: TGTGCCAGCAGCCAAGGGGACAGCTACACCGGGGAGCTGTTTTTT

size: -
D: TRBD1
J: TRBJ2-7
V: TRBV13
CDR3: CASSPTSQGDYEQYF
DNA: TGTGCCAGCAGCCCGACGAGCCAGGGGGACTACGAGCAGTACTTC

size: -
D: TRBD2
J: TRBJ2-3
V: TRBV7-6
CDR3: CASSLGTSAGGTTDTQYF
DNA: TGTGCCAGCAGCTTAGGAACCTCAGCGGGGGGGACCACAGATACGCAGTATTTT

size: -
D: TRBD1
J: TRBJ1-2
V: TRBV19
CDR3: CASRGQGLDGYTF
DNA: TGTGCCAGTAGGGGACAGGGGTTGGATGGCTACACCTTC

size: -
D: TRBD1
J: TRBJ1-5
V: TRBV4-2
CDR3: CASSQGQGARQPQHF
DNA: TGTGCCAGCAGCCAAGGACAGGGGGCTCGTCAGCCCCAGCATTTT

size: -
D: -
J: TRBJ1-1
V: TRBV11-1
CDR3: CASSLSGESAEAFF
DNA: TGTGCCAGCAGCTTATCTGGGGAGAGCGCTGAAGCTTTCTTT

size: few
D: -
J: TRBJ2-1
V: TRBV19
CDR3: CAARDKDNEQFF
DNA: TGTGCCGCCCGGGACAAAGACAATGAGCAGTTCTTC

size: -
D: -
J: TRBJ2-6
V: TRBV7-9
CDR3: CASLFSSGANVLTF
DNA: TGTGCCAGCCTCTTCAGCTCTGGGGCCAACGTCCTGACTTTC

size: once
D: TRBD1
J: TRBJ2-5
V: TRBV5-6
CDR3: CASSWDRTQETQYF
DNA: TGTGCCAGCAGCTGGGACAGGACCCAAGAGACCCAGTACTTC

size: -
D: TRBD2
J: TRBJ2-3
V: TRBV27
CDR3: CASSSPRETWTSGITDTQYF
DNA: TGTGCCAGCAGTTCGCCCCGGGAGACATGGACTAGCGGAATCACAGATACGCAGTATTTT

size: -
D: -
J: TRBJ1-4
V: TRBV7-8
CDR3: CASSLRLATNEKLFF
DNA: TGTGCCAGCAGCTTACGACTTGCAACTAATGAAAAACTGTTTTTT

size: once
D: -
J: TRBJ1-1
V: TRBV15
CDR3: CATSIEQGNTEAFF
DNA: TGTGCCACCAGCATTGAGCAGGGTAACACTGAAGCTTTCTTT

size: -
D: TRBD1
J: TRBJ1-1
V: TRBV6-1
CDR3: CASSIVDRLNTEAFF
DNA: TGTGCCAGCAGTATAGTGGACAGGTTGAACACTGAAGCTTTCTTT

size: few
D: -
J: TRBJ2-6
V: TRBV6-1
CDR3: CASSEHDSPTSGANVLTF
DNA: TGTGCCAGCAGTGAACACGACAGCCCGACATCTGGGGCCAACGTCCTGACTTTC

size: -
D: TRBD2
J: TRBJ2-7
V: TRBV18
CDR3: CASSPAGGAYEQYF
DNA: TGTGCCAGCTCACCAGCCGGGGGGGCCTACGAGCAGTACTTC

size: once
D: -
J: TRBJ1-3
V: TRBV9
CDR3: CASSVLDMRNTIYF
DNA: TGTGCCAGCAGCGTCCTCGACATGAGAAACACCATATATTTT

size: -
D: -
J: TRBJ1-5
V: TRBV28
CDR3: CASSFLSQPQHF
DNA: TGTGCCAGCAGTTTCTTGTCCCAGCCCCAGCATTTT

size: few
D: -
J: TRBJ1-6
V: TRBV7-6
CDR3: CASSLEAGSPLHF
DNA: TGTGCCAGCAGCTTAGAAGCTGGTTCACCCCTCCACTTT

size: few
D: -
J: TRBJ1-5
V: TRBV30
CDR3: CAWSVAGNTAWRSNQPQHF
DNA: TGTGCCTGGAGTGTAGCCGGGAACACCGCCTGGAGAAGCAATCAGCCCCAGCATTTT